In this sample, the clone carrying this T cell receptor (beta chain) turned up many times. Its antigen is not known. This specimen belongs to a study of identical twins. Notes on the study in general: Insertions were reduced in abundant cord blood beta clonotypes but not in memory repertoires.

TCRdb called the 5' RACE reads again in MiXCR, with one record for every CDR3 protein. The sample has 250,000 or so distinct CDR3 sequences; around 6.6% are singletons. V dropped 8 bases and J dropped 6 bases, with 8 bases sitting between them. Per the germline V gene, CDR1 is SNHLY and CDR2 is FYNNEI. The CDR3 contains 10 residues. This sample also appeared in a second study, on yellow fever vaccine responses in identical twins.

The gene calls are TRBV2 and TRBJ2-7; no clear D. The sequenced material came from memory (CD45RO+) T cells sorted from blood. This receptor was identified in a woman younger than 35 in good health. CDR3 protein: CASGGPEQYF. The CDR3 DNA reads TGTGCCAGCGGCGGCCCCGAGCAGTACTTC. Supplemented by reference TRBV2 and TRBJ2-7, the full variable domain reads EPEVTQTPSHQVTQMGQEVILRCVPISNHLYFYWYRQILGQKVEFLVSFYNNEISEKSEIFDDQFSVERPDGSNFTLKIRSTKLEDSAMYFCASGGPEQYFGPGTRLTVT.